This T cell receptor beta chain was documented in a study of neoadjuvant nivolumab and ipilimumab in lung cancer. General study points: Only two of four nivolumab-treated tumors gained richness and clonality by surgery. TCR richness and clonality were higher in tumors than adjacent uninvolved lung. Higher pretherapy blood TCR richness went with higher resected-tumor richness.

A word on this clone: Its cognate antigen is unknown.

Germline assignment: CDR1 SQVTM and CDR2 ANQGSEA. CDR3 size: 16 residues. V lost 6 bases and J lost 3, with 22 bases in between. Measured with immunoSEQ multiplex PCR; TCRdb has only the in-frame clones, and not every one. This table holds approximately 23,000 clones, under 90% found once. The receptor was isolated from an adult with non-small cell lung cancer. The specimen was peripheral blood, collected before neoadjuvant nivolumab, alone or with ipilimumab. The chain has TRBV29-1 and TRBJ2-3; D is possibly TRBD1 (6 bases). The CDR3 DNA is TGCAGCGTCCCCCGCTCCGGGACATCTCGGACAGATACGCAGTATTTT. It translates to CSVPRSGTSRTDTQYF.